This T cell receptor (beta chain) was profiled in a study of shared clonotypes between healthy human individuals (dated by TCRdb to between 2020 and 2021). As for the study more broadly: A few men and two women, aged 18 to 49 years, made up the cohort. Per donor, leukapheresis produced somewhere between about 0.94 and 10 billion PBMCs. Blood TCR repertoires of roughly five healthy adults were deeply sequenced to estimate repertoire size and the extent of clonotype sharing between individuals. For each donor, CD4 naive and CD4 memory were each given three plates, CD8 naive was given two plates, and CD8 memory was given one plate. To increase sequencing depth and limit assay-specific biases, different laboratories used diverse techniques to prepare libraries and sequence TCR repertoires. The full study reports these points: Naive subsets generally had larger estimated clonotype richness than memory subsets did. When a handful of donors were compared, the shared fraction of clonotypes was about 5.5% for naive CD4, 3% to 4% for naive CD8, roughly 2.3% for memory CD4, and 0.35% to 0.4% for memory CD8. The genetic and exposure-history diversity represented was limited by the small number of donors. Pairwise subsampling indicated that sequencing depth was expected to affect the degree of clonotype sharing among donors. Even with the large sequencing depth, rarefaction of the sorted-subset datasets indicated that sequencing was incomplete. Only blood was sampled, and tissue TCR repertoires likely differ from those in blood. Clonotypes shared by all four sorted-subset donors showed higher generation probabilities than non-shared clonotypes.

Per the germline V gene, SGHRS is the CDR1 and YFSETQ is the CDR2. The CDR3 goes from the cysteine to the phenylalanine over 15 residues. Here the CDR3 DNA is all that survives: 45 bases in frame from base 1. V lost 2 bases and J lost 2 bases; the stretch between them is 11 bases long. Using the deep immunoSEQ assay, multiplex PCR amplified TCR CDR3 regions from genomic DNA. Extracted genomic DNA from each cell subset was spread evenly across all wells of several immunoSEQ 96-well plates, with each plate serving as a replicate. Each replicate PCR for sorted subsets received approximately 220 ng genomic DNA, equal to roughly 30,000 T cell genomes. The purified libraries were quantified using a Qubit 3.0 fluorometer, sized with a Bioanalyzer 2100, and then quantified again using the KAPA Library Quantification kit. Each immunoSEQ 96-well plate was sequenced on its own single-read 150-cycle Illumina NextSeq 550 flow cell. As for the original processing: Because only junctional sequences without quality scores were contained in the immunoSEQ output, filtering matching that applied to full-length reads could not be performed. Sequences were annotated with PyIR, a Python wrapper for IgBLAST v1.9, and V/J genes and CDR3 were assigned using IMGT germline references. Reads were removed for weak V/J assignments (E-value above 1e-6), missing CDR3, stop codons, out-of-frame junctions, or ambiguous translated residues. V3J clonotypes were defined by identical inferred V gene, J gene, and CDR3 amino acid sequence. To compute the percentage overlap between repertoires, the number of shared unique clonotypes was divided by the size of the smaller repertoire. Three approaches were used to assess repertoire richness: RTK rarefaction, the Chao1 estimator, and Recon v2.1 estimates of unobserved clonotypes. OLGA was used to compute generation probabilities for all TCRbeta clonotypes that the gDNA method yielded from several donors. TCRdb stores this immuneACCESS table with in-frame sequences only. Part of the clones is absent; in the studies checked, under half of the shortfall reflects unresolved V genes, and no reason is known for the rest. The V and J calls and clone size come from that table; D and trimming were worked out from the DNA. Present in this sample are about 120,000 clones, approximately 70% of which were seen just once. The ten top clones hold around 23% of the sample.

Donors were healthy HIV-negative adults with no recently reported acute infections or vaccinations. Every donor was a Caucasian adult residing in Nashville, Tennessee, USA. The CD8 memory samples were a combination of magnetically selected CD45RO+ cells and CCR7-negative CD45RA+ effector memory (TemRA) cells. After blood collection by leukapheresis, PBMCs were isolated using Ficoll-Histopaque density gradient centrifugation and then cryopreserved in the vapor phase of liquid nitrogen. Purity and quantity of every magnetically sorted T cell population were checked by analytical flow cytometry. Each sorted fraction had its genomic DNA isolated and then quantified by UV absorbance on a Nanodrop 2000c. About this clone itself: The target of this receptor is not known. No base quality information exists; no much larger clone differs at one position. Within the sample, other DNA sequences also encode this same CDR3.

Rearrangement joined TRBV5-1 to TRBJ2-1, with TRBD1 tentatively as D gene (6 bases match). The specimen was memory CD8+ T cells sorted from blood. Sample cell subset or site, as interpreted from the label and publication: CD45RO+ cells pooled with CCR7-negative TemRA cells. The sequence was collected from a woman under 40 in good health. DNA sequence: TGCGCCAGCAGCTTATCGTCAGGGGCCTACAATGAGCAGTTCTTC. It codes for CASSLSSGAYNEQFF.